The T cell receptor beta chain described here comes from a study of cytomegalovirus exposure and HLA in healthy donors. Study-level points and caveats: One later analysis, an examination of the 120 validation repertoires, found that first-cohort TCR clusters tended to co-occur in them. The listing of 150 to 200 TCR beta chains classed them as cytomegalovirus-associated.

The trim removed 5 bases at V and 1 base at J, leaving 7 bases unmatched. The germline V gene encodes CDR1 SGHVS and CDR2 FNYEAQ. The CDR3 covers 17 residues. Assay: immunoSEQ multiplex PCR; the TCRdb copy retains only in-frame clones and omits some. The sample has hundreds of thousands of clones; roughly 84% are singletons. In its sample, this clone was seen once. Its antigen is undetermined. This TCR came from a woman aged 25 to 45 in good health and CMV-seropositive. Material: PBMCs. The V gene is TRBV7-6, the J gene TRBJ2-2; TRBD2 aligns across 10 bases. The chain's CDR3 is CASSPVAGGWNTGELFF. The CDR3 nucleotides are TGTGCCAGCAGCCCCGTAGCGGGAGGATGGAACACCGGGGAGCTGTTTTTT.